These 12 T cell receptor beta chains were sequenced from one sample in a study of early T cells in non-severe SARS-CoV-2 infection. TCRdb called the 5' RACE reads again in MiXCR, with one record for every CDR3 protein. This table has more than 80,000 distinct CDR3 sequences, 11% appearing once. Material: whole blood. These TCRs come from an adult who was a healthcare worker with PCR-confirmed SARS-CoV-2 infection or an uninfected control (not recorded which).

The CDR3 reads CASSSPTSVYNEQFF. The CDR3 DNA follows: TGTGCCAGCAGTTCCCCGACTAGCGTCTACAATGAGCAGTTCTTC. V gene TRBV28 combines with J gene TRBJ2-1, with 8 bases lining up with TRBD2. Per the germline V gene, CDR1 is MDHEN and CDR2 is SYDVKM. V dropped 4 bases and J dropped 3; count of bases not matched to a gene: 5. The length of the CDR3 is 15 residues. The full variable domain, in which reference TRBV28 and TRBJ2-1 provide the parts outside the CDR3, is DVKVTQSSRYLVKRTGEKVFLECVQDMDHENMFWYRQDPGLGLRLIYFSYDVKMKEKGDIPEGYSVSREKKERFSLILESASTNQTSMYLCASSSPTSVYNEQFFGPGTRLTVL.

In this sample, this clonotype turned up many times. This CDR3 is CAWSLYRVEQYF. The CDR3 DNA sequence: TGTGCCTGGAGTTTATACAGGGTCGAGCAGTACTTC. This chain connects TRBV30 to TRBJ2-7, with a possible D match to TRBD1 (6 bases). The length of the CDR3 is 12 residues. V was shortened by 2 bases and J by 6 bases, with 11 bases between the two germline ends. Per the germline V gene, CDR1 is GTSNPN and CDR2 is SVGIG (reference sequence).

This clonotype was observed a few times. The V call is TRBV9, the J call TRBJ2-5; the D call may be TRBD1 or TRBD2 (5 bases each). Trimming removed 2 bases from V and 3 bases from J, with 8 bases in between. Germline CDR1 is SGDLS and CDR2 is YYNGEE. This CDR3 has 13 residues. CDR3 nucleotide sequence: TGTGCCAGCAGCGTTGGGGGTGAAGAGACCCAGTACTTC. Translation gives CASSVGGEETQYF. Looking up the rest from reference TRBV9 and TRBJ2-5 gives the full variable domain: DSGVTQTPKHLITATGQRVTLRCSPRSGDLSVYWYQQSLDQGLQFLIQYYNGEERAKGNILERFSAQQFPDLHSELNLSSLELGDSALYFCASSVGGEETQYFGPGTRLLVL.

The chain has TRBV28 and TRBJ2-1; 8 nucleotides line up with TRBD2. The CDR3 totals 15 residues. With V trimmed by 2 bases and J by 7 bases, 7 bases remained unmatched. Germline-derived CDR1 and CDR2 are MDHEN and SYDVKM. The CDR3 nucleotides are TGTGCCAGCAGTTTAGGCGGGAGGCCATGGAATGAGCAGTTCTTC. Its protein is CASSLGGRPWNEQFF.

There are many counts of this clonotype. The chain carries TRBV6-5 and TRBJ2-3; TRBD2 aligns across 7 bases. Germline CDR1 reads MNHEY; CDR2 reads SVGAGI. CDR3 size: 19 residues. The J segment lost 0 bases and the V segment lost 0 bases, leaving 12 bases of the junction unmatched. CDR3 sequence (DNA): TGTGCCAGCAGTTACTCCGCGGGAGTCTTAGTATCTAGCACAGATACGCAGTATTTT. It is translated as CASSYSAGVLVSSTDTQYF.

There are many counts of this clonotype. The CDR3 reads CASSFRGGGQKETQYF. Here the CDR3 DNA reads TGTGCCAGCAGCTTCCGAGGAGGAGGGCAAAAAGAGACCCAGTACTTC. The rearrangement links TRBV3-1 to TRBJ2-5, with TRBD2 as a possible D gene (6 bases). The germline gives CDR1 LGHDT, CDR2 YNNKEL (reference sequence). Trimming removed 5 bases at V and 3 bases at J, with 19 bases between. The CDR3 has 16 residues.

This clonotype was seen only a few times. The chain recombines TRBV5-4 with TRBJ2-1; 13 bases are a match to TRBD2. Germline V gives CDR1 SGHNT, CDR2 YYREEE (reference sequence). The V and J ends lost 1 base and 8 bases, in that order; junction bases with no gene match: 3. The CDR3 is 15 residues long. The CDR3 sequence is CASSLRTSGSYEQFF. The CDR3 nucleotides are TGTGCCAGCAGCTTGAGGACTAGCGGGAGCTATGAGCAGTTCTTC.

The V gene is TRBV20-1, the J gene TRBJ2-5, with 8 bases lining up with TRBD2. This CDR3 region has 15 residues. Germline V CDR1 and CDR2: DFQATT, SNEGSKA (reference sequence). J was trimmed by 7 bases and V by 3 bases; bases with no gene match: 13. The CDR3 DNA is TGCAGTGCTAGTGATAGCGAGCGGGGGCTAGGGACCCAGTACTTC. Protein: CSASDSERGLGTQYF.

This clonotype was observed a few times. The V and J genes are TRBV28 and TRBJ1-2, with no clear D. CDR1 is MDHEN, CDR2 SYDVKM, per germline. The CDR3 is 13 residues long. V lost 6 bases, J lost 4 bases, and 12 bases lay in between. CDR3 sequence (DNA): TGTGCCAGCAGCCCAAACAGCCTCTATGGCTACACCTTC. This codes for CASSPNSLYGYTF.

There are a few counts of this clonotype. The V and J genes are TRBV6-6 and TRBJ2-2; 9 nucleotides match TRBD2. J lost 5 bases, V lost 7 bases, and 14 bases had no gene match. This CDR3 comprises 17 residues. Germline CDR1 MNHNY, CDR2 SVGAGI (reference sequence). The CDR3 bases are TGTGCCAGCACCGACCTCTTCGCGGGAGGGGTGACCGGGGAGCTGTTTTTT. Amino acid sequence: CASTDLFAGGVTGELFF.

This clonotype has a count of ten or more. This sequence joins TRBV6-2 or TRBV6-3 and TRBJ2-7; unclear D gene. Between the trimmed V and J ends, which lost 2 bases and 5 bases, there was a span of 4 bases. The CDR3 totals 11 residues. CDR1 and CDR2 (germline): MNHEY, SVGEGT. The CDR3 bases are TGTGCCAGCAGTTACCCCAACGAGCAGTACTTC. As protein: CASSYPNEQYF.

This clonotype was observed at least ten times. The chain is built from TRBV9 and TRBJ1-2; D gene uncertain. The CDR3 totals 15 residues. Germline values: CDR1 SGDLS, CDR2 YYNGEE. The V end was cut by 4 bases, the J end by 7 bases, with 20 bases between. This CDR3 is CASSPRTPLLGGYTF. Written as DNA, the CDR3 is TGTGCCAGCAGCCCCAGAACACCACTTCTTGGTGGCTACACCTTC.